Listed below are T cell receptor beta chains from one sample, sequenced in a study of blood T cells in healthy people across ages. TCRdb analysed the 5' RACE reads with MiXCR anew, one entry per CDR3 protein. The sample lists about 1.6 million distinct CDR3 sequences; roughly a third were seen once. The sample comprised blood. The receptors originated from a young woman in good health. CDR3s include the opening cysteine and the closing phenylalanine or tryptophan. The order of the fields is J gene, D gene, V gene, clone size, CDR3 DNA, CDR3 protein. D genes are given only for firm matches. The size entry is marked missing in some rows and otherwise reads once, few, many or a size class.

TRBJ2-3,-,TRBV10-3,-,TGTGCCATGAGTGATCCTGGGGCCCTGGGTATAGATACGCAGTATTTT,CAMSDPGALGIDTQYF
TRBJ2-5,-,TRBV7-2,few,TGTGCCAGCAGCTTAGAGGGGACACCCCAAGAGACCCAGTACTTC,CASSLEGTPQETQYF
TRBJ1-2,-,TRBV6-5,-,TGTGCCAGCAGTAACCTAGGCCTCCATCAGGCTGGCTACACCTTC,CASSNLGLHQAGYTF
TRBJ2-3,-,TRBV30,-,TGTGCCTGGAAAATCGCAGGGACAGATACGCAGTATTTT,CAWKIAGTDTQYF
TRBJ1-1,-,TRBV7-2,-,TGTGCCAGCAGCTTAGACGTTCAGAGCACTGAAGCTTTCTTT,CASSLDVQSTEAFF
TRBJ2-5,TRBD2,TRBV27,-,TGTGCCAGCAGGAGGGCGGGGGGATCGCAAGAGACCCAGTACTTC,CASRRAGGSQETQYF
TRBJ1-2,-,TRBV18,-,TGTGCCAGCTCACCCCCGAGCAATGGATATGGCTACACCTTC,CASSPPSNGYGYTF
TRBJ2-7,-,TRBV15,-,TGTGCCACCAGCAGAGCAGACTACGAGCAGTACTTC,CATSRADYEQYF
TRBJ2-7,-,TRBV5-1,-,TGCGCCAGCAGCGGGACCCCCAACGAGCAGTACTTC,CASSGTPNEQYF
TRBJ1-1,-,TRBV2,-,TGTGCCAGCAGTGAATCCCAGGGAGGAGCTTTCTTT,CASSESQGGAFF
TRBJ2-3,-,TRBV20-1,-,TGCAGTGCTAGTAGTCTTCTAAGAGATACGCAGTATTTT,CSASSLLRDTQYF
TRBJ2-1,-,TRBV13,few,TGTGCCAGCAGCTTACATACTACTTTCTCCTACAATGAGCAGTTCTTC,CASSLHTTFSYNEQFF
TRBJ2-7,-,TRBV6-2/TRBV6-3,-,TGTGCCAGCAGTTACTCTCTAGCCTACGAGCAGTACTTC,CASSYSLAYEQYF
TRBJ1-2,TRBD1,TRBV25-1,-,TGTGCCAGCAGTGTCGCCCCGGGACAGGGGTGGGAGGGCTACACCTTC,CASSVAPGQGWEGYTF
TRBJ2-1,-,TRBV29-1,-,TGCAGCGTTCGTAGGGGGTTCTATGGGCAGTTCTTC,CSVRRGFYGQFF
TRBJ2-6,-,TRBV4-2,few,TGTGCCAGCAGCCAAGAAGTGGGGGGGGCCAACGTCCTGACTTTC,CASSQEVGGANVLTF
TRBJ2-2,TRBD2,TRBV28,-,TGTGCCAGCAGTTTAGGCGGGAGTTACACCGGGGAGCTGTTTTTT,CASSLGGSYTGELFF
TRBJ2-7,TRBD2,TRBV7-2,-,TGTGCCAGCAGGCCCCCCGGGGGGGACGAGCAGTACTTC,CASRPPGGDEQYF
TRBJ2-7,-,TRBV11-2,-,TGTGCCAGCAGCTTATCAGGGGCCGTCTCCTACGAGCAGTACTTC,CASSLSGAVSYEQYF
TRBJ2-5,-,TRBV24-1,-,TGTGCCACCGGAGATAGTGGAAGGGACACCCAGTACTTC,CATGDSGRDTQYF
TRBJ2-6,-,TRBV14,few,TGTGCCAGCAGCCAAGGTTTAACCTCTGGGGCCAACGTCCTGACTTTC,CASSQGLTSGANVLTF
TRBJ2-3,-,TRBV30,-,TGTGCCTGGACGGGAGTGGGAGCCACAGATACGCAGTATTTT,CAWTGVGATDTQYF
TRBJ2-1,TRBD2,TRBV14,few,TGTGCCAGCAGCCAAGGACTAGCGGGACAGTTCTTC,CASSQGLAGQFF
TRBJ1-1,-,TRBV12-3/TRBV12-4,-,TGTGCCAGCAGTTTAGGTCTGTTGAACACTGAAGCTTTCTTT,CASSLGLLNTEAFF
TRBJ2-5,TRBD1,TRBV5-1,-,TGCGCCAGCAGCTTGACAGGGGGCCAAGTTAGGGAGACCCAGTACTTC,CASSLTGGQVRETQYF
TRBJ2-5,-,TRBV4-1,many,TGCGCCAGCAGCCACCGAGAGCAGGAGACCCAGTACTTC,CASSHREQETQYF
TRBJ2-5,TRBD2,TRBV6-5,many,TGTGCCAGCAGTTCCGCGGGGGGCGGGAGAGAGACCCAGTACTTC,CASSSAGGGRETQYF
TRBJ2-2,-,TRBV12-3/TRBV12-4,-,TGTGCCAGCAGACCTCCCCTCGGACAGCGTCGATATACCGGGGAGCTGTTTTTT,CASRPPLGQRRYTGELFF
TRBJ2-1,-,TRBV9,-,TGTGCCAACAGCCCGGGACTCCAATCGGCCCAGTCCTCCTACAATGAGCAGTTCTTC,CANSPGLQSAQSSYNEQFF
TRBJ2-5,-,TRBV7-9,-,TGTGCCAGCAGCTTAGCTGACGGTGAACAAGAGACCCAGTACTTC,CASSLADGEQETQYF
TRBJ2-2,-,TRBV4-1,-,TGCGCCAGCAGCCGACTGGGACGGAACACCGGGGAGCGGTTTTTT,CASSRLGRNTGERFF
TRBJ2-7,-,TRBV3-1,-,TGTGCCGGCAGCCAGGCCGGGGCCTTCAGCGAGCAGTACTTC,CAGSQAGAFSEQYF
TRBJ2-7,-,TRBV20-1,-,TGCAGTGCTTCTACCGACACTAGTCATCCCGAGCAGTACTTC,CSASTDTSHPEQYF
TRBJ1-1,-,TRBV6-1,-,TGTGCCAGCAGTGCTAACTTAGGGGACACTGAAGCTTTCTTT,CASSANLGDTEAFF
TRBJ2-3,TRBD2,TRBV7-3,few,TGTGCCAGCAGCTTTGGACTAGTCACAGATACGCAGTATTTT,CASSFGLVTDTQYF
TRBJ2-7,TRBD1,TRBV7-9,many,TGTGCCAGCAGCTCTCCGGGACAGGGGGCGTACGAGCAGTACTTC,CASSSPGQGAYEQYF
TRBJ2-7,TRBD1,TRBV2,-,TGTGCCCACGGACAGGACAGGGCGGGAGAGCAGTACTTC,CAHGQDRAGEQYF
TRBJ2-5,TRBD1,TRBV10-3,-,TGTGCCATCAGTGAGGGCAGGGGGCGCGAGACCCAGTACTTC,CAISEGRGRETQYF
TRBJ1-5,-,TRBV28,-,TGTGCCAGCAGTTCTTTAGGACAGCAAGATAGCAATCAGCCCCAGCATTTT,CASSSLGQQDSNQPQHF